Below, 28 T cell receptor beta chains from the same sample are listed, as sequenced in a study of blood T cell repertoires in COVID-19. Sequencing used immunoSEQ multiplex PCR; TCRdb keeps in-frame clones, though not all of them. The table has 82,000 or so clones, 80% to 90% seen once. Sequenced sample: PBMCs or T cells enriched from blood (not recorded which). These receptors all come from a woman aged 50 to 65 with acute COVID-19.

The chain recombines TRBV14 with TRBJ1-1, with D possibly TRBD1 on 5 matching bases. Germline-derived CDR1 and CDR2 are SGHDN and FVKESK. The CDR3 loop spans 12 amino acids. Trimming stripped 4 bases from V and 11 bases from J, with 14 bases between. The CDR3 DNA reads TGTGCCAGCAGCCCTCCGGCGGGGGAGGCTTTCTTT. This sequence encodes CASSPPAGEAFF. Full variable domain (missing parts from reference TRBV14 and TRBJ1-1): EAGVTQFPSHSVIEKGQTVTLRCDPISGHDNLYWYRRVMGKEIKFLLHFVKESKQDESGMPNNRFLAERTGGTYSTLKVQPAELEDSGVYFCASSPPAGEAFFGQGTRLTVV.

V is TRBV7-9 and J is TRBJ1-1, with 7 bases matching TRBD1. Germline assignment: CDR1 SEHNR and CDR2 FQNEAQ (reference sequence). V shed 4 bases and J 7 bases; nucleotides not matched to a gene: 15. This CDR3 comprises 16 residues. For the CDR3, the DNA is TGTGCCAGCAGCTCAGTAGAAAGACAGGGCTTAGGTGAAGCTTTCTTT. Encoded protein: CASSSVERQGLGEAFF.

This chain uses TRBV6-5 with TRBJ1-6; D is perhaps TRBD1 (5 bases). The CDR3 is 13 amino acids. Germline-derived CDR1 and CDR2 are MNHEY and SVGAGI. The V end was cut by 8 bases, the J end by 7 bases, with 12 bases between. Here the CDR3 DNA reads TGTGCCAGCGGCCCAGGGCGAAATTCACCCCTCCACTTT. Amino acid sequence: CASGPGRNSPLHF.

The genes are TRBV6-1 and TRBJ2-1; TRBD2 might be the D (5 bases). Trimming removed 1 base at V and 6 bases at J, with 10 bases between. CDR3 size: 14 residues. Per germline, CDR1 MNHNS and CDR2 SASEGT. The CDR3 coding sequence is TGTGCCAGCAGTGAAGAAGAGGGCGGCAATGAGCAGTTCTTC. It translates to CASSEEEGGNEQFF.

J is TRBJ1-2 and V is TRBV30; D might be TRBD1 (5 bases). The CDR3 extends over 13 amino acids. Germline values: CDR1 GTSNPN, CDR2 SVGIG (reference sequence). Trimming left V 4 bases short and J 8 bases short, with 17 bases between. CDR3 amino acids: CAWTRLGAEGYTF. The CDR3 nucleotides are TGTGCCTGGACCCGACTAGGGGCGGAGGGCTACACCTTC.

The rearrangement joins TRBV18 to TRBJ2-2; D may be TRBD2 (6 bases). CDR1 is KGHSH and CDR2 is LQKENI in the germline V gene. CDR3 length equals 14 residues. V gave up 4 bases and J gave up 4 bases, with 10 bases separating them. CDR3 sequence reads: CASSRDLLTGELFF. Here the CDR3 DNA reads TGTGCCAGCTCACGGGACTTACTCACCGGGGAGCTGTTTTTT.

The rearrangement links TRBV30 to TRBJ2-1, with 12 nucleotides matching TRBD2. The CDR3 runs to 17 residues. V shed 2 bases, J shed 4 bases, and the junction held 9 bases outside the gene matches. Germline CDR1 and CDR2: GTSNPN and SVGIG (reference sequence). The CDR3 spells CAWSIKRLAGEYNEQFF. CDR3 DNA: TGTGCCTGGAGTATAAAGAGACTAGCGGGAGAATACAATGAGCAGTTCTTC.

The chain links TRBV19 to TRBJ2-7; 10 positions agree with TRBD2. Germline CDR1 reads LNHDA; CDR2 reads SQIVND (reference sequence). The CDR3 extends over 15 amino acids. The trim removed 6 bases at V and 0 bases at J, leaving 5 bases unmatched. CDR3 sequence (DNA): TGTGCCAGTAGGATAAGCGGGAGGGCCTCCTACGAGCAGTACTTC. Its translation: CASRISGRASYEQYF.

The rearrangement links TRBV9 to TRBJ1-3; 7 nucleotides agree with TRBD1. Trimming took 4 bases from V and 0 from J; bases not matched to a gene: 7. The CDR3 length is 16 residues. Germline loops: CDR1 SGDLS, CDR2 YYNGEE. CDR3 sequence: CASSLRTGLSGNTIYF. Here the CDR3 DNA reads TGTGCCAGCAGCCTCCGGACAGGACTCTCTGGAAACACCATATATTTT.

This chain uses TRBV28 with TRBJ2-3, with 9 positions matching TRBD1. The CDR3 length is 15 residues. Trimming removed 1 base from V and 1 base from J; junction bases left unmatched: 0. Germline V gene lookup returns CDR1 MDHEN and CDR2 SYDVKM. For the CDR3, the DNA is TGTGCCAGCAGTTTATACAGGGGGCGCACAGATACGCAGTATTTT. This codes for CASSLYRGRTDTQYF.

The chain joins TRBV30 to TRBJ1-1; 8 bases fit TRBD1. J was trimmed by 0 bases and V by 2 bases; bases with no gene match: 5. Germline CDR1 GTSNPN, CDR2 SVGIG (reference sequence). The CDR3 totals 15 residues. The CDR3 here is CAWSTSGGMNTEAFF. The CDR3 DNA reads TGTGCCTGGAGTACGTCAGGGGGCATGAACACTGAAGCTTTCTTT.

The chain joins TRBV11-3 to TRBJ2-2; 10 nucleotides line up with TRBD2. Germline CDR1 is SGHNT and CDR2 is YENEEA. CDR3 size: 17 residues. V was clipped by 2 bases and J by 0 bases; unmatched bases: 3. CDR3 nucleotides: TGTGCCAGCAGCTTAAGGAGCGGGAGGGCGAACACCGGGGAGCTGTTTTTT. Encoded protein: CASSLRSGRANTGELFF.

Only one count was recorded for this clone. The chain employs TRBV3-1 (or the pseudogene TRBV3-2) and TRBJ2-7; D is unresolved. Germline V gene lookup returns CDR1 LGHDT and CDR2 YNNKEL (reference sequence). This CDR3 region has 15 residues. Trimming took 3 bases from V and 3 from J, leaving 15 bases between them. The CDR3 loop is CASSHTGPSNYEQYF. Here the CDR3 DNA reads TGTGCCAGCAGCCATACTGGGCCATCGAACTACGAGCAGTACTTC.

DNA of the CDR3: TGTGCCAGCAGCCTGGAAGGGGACACCGGGGAGCTGTTTTTT. Protein: CASSLEGDTGELFF. This chain uses TRBV11-3 with TRBJ2-2, with D possibly TRBD1 on 5 matching bases. The V end lost 5 bases, the J end lost 3 bases, and 10 bases lay between the germline ends. Germline V gene lookup returns CDR1 SGHNT and CDR2 YENEEA. The CDR3 consists of 14 residues.

There are a few counts of this clone. This rearrangement joins TRBV30 to TRBJ1-2; D perhaps matches TRBD1 (5 bases). The length of the CDR3 is 13 residues. Trimming stripped 4 bases from V and 2 bases from J, with 11 bases between. Germline CDR1 GTSNPN, CDR2 SVGIG (reference sequence). CDR3 sequence reads: CAWNRGDNYGYTF. For the CDR3, the DNA is TGTGCCTGGAATCGGGGGGACAACTATGGCTACACCTTC.

This clone was counted only a few times. The V gene is TRBV11-3, the J gene TRBJ1-2, with 8 positions matching TRBD1. The germline gives CDR1 SGHNT, CDR2 YENEEA. The J segment lost 8 bases and the V segment lost 7 bases, leaving 12 bases of the junction unmatched. The CDR3 is 14 residues long. CDR3 residues: CASKMDRDRGGYTF. The CDR3 coding sequence is TGTGCCAGCAAAATGGACAGGGACCGGGGGGGCTACACCTTC.

This sequence joins TRBV7-2 and TRBJ2-3; 8 bases map to TRBD2. From germline, CDR1 is SGHTA and CDR2 FQGNSA. There are 15 residues in the CDR3. Losses at the gene ends were 8 bases for V and 0 bases for J; bases not matched to a gene: 7. The CDR3 DNA follows: TGTGCCAGCGGGATAGCGGGGTCTAGCACAGATACGCAGTATTTT. Its protein is CASGIAGSSTDTQYF.

The rearrangement joins TRBV2 to TRBJ2-1; TRBD1 might be the D (5 bases). This CDR3 comprises 16 residues. Germline V gene lookup returns CDR1 SNHLY and CDR2 FYNNEI. Between the trimmed V and J ends, which lost 0 bases and 8 bases, there was a span of 17 bases. In nucleotides, the CDR3 is TGTGCCAGCAGTGAAGCGCTTCGTTCAGGGTGGGATGAGCAGTTCTTC. Protein product: CASSEALRSGWDEQFF. Using reference TRBV2 and TRBJ2-1 for the parts outside the CDR3, the full variable domain is EPEVTQTPSHQVTQMGQEVILRCVPISNHLYFYWYRQILGQKVEFLVSFYNNEISEKSEIFDDQFSVERPDGSNFTLKIRSTKLEDSAMYFCASSEALRSGWDEQFFGPGTRLTVL.

The gene calls are TRBV19 and TRBJ2-7; 10 nucleotides agree with TRBD2. V lost 9 bases and J lost 6; bases outside the gene matches: 8. The CDR3 consists of 13 residues. Germline V CDR1 and CDR2: LNHDA, SQIVND (reference sequence). CDR3 in DNA: TGTGCCAGCAGCGGGAGGGCGGGAGTCGAGCAGTACTTC. Amino acid sequence: CASSGRAGVEQYF.

V is TRBV4-2 and J is TRBJ2-2; D possibly corresponds to TRBD2 (6 bases). The CDR3 totals 14 residues. The germline CDR1 and CDR2 sequences are LGHNA and YNFKEQ. The germline V and J ends were trimmed by 4 bases and 3 bases, with 9 bases remaining between them. The CDR3 DNA reads as TGTGCCAGCAGCCTAGCGGAGGACACCGGGGAGCTGTTTTTT. Its translation is CASSLAEDTGELFF.

The rearrangement joins TRBV30 to TRBJ1-2, with 10 bases identical to TRBD1. The length of the CDR3 is 17 residues. V trimming: 2 bases; J trimming: 0 bases; junction bases outside the gene matches: 9. Germline V gene lookup returns CDR1 GTSNPN and CDR2 SVGIG (reference sequence). In DNA form, the CDR3 reads TGTGCCTGGAGTCCCCCCGGGACAGGGGTTTCTAACTATGGCTACACCTTC. The encoded protein is CAWSPPGTGVSNYGYTF.

This chain joins TRBV18 and TRBJ1-1; D is perhaps TRBD1 (5 bases). The germline V gene encodes CDR1 KGHSH and CDR2 LQKENI. The length of the CDR3 is 15 residues. V lost 6 bases to trimming and J lost 5 bases, with 19 bases between them. CDR3 sequence (DNA): TGTGCCAGCTCGGCCCAAAGACAGCTTACGACTGAAGCTTTCTTT. It codes for CASSAQRQLTTEAFF. Variable domain in full (rest from reference TRBV18 and TRBJ1-1): NAGVMQNPRHLVRRRGQEARLRCSPMKGHSHVYWYRQLPEEGLKFMVYLQKENIIDESGMPKERFSAEFPKEGPSILRIQQVVRGDSAAYFCASSAQRQLTTEAFFGQGTRLTVV.

The chain employs TRBV30 and TRBJ1-1, with 7 bases fitting TRBD1. With V trimmed by 0 bases and J by 1 base, 8 bases remained unmatched. Germline V gives CDR1 GTSNPN, CDR2 SVGIG (reference sequence). The CDR3 loop spans 16 amino acids. The CDR3 here is CAWSVLRGRRNTEAFF. The DNA of the CDR3 is TGTGCCTGGAGTGTACTTAGGGGGCGAAGGAACACTGAAGCTTTCTTT.

This sequence joins TRBV5-4 and TRBJ2-5; 15 bases are shared with TRBD2. After removal of 7 bases from V and 2 bases from J, the junction contained 9 bases not matched to a gene. The CDR3 covers 17 residues. The germline gives CDR1 SGHNT, CDR2 YYREEE (reference sequence). DNA for the CDR3: TGTGCCAGCGGAACGCCGGGACTAGCGGGAGGTCAAGAGACCCAGTACTTC. It encodes CASGTPGLAGGQETQYF.

The chain has TRBV12-3 or TRBV12-4 and TRBJ1-1, with D possibly being TRBD1 (5 bases). The CDR3 is 13 residues long. V lost 2 bases and J lost 4, with 8 bases in between. CDR3 in DNA: TGTGCCAGCAGTTTAACAGGCGCCACTGAAGCTTTCTTT. Its protein product is CASSLTGATEAFF.

J is TRBJ2-1 and V is TRBV18, with TRBD2 matching 12 bases. This CDR3 is built from 17 residues. CDR1 KGHSH and CDR2 LQKENI come from the germline V gene. The J segment lost 2 bases and the V segment lost 3 bases, leaving 5 bases of the junction unmatched. CDR3 coding DNA: TGTGCCAGCTCACCCCGGACTAGCGGGGACACCTACAATGAGCAGTTCTTC. As protein: CASSPRTSGDTYNEQFF.

This sequence joins TRBV29-1 and TRBJ1-2; D is undetermined. Germline loops: CDR1 SQVTM, CDR2 ANQGSEA. The V and J ends lost 4 bases and 1 base respectively, with 4 bases between them. The CDR3 has 11 amino acids. CDR3 sequence reads: CSVVSNYGYTF. The CDR3 DNA sequence: TGCAGCGTTGTCAGTAACTATGGCTACACCTTC.

This chain joins TRBV27 and TRBJ2-3, with D tentatively TRBD1 (5 bases). Germline V lookup: CDR1 MNHEY, CDR2 SMNVEV (reference sequence). V was clipped by 3 bases and J by 2 bases, with 9 bases between them. The CDR3 spans 14 residues. The chain's CDR3 is CASSFKQVTDTQYF. CDR3 DNA sequence: TGTGCCAGCAGTTTTAAACAGGTCACAGATACGCAGTATTTT.